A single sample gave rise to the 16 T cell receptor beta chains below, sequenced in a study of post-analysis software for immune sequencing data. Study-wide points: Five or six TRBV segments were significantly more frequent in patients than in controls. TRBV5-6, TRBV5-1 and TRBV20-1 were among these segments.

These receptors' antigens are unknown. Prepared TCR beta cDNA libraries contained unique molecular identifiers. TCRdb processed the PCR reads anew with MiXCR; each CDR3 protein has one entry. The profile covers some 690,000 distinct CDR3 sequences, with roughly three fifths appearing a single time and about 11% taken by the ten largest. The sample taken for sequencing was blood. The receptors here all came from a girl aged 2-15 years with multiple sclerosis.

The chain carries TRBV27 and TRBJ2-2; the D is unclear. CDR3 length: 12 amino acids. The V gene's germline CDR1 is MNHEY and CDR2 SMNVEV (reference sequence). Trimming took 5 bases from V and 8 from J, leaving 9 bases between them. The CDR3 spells CASSRRMGELFF. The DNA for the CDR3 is TGTGCCAGCAGTCGTCGGATGGGGGAGCTGTTTTTT.

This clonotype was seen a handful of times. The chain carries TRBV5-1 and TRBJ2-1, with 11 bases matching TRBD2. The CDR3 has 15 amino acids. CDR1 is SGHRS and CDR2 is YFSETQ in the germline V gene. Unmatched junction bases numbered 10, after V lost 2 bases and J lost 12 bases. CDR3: CASSLGGLADSGQFF. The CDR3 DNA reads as TGCGCCAGCAGCTTAGGGGGACTAGCGGATAGCGGGCAGTTCTTC. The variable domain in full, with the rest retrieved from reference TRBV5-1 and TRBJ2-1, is KAGVTQTPRYLIKTRGQQVTLSCSPISGHRSVSWYQQTPGQGLQFLFEYFSETQRNKGNFPGRFSGRQFSNSRSEMNVSTLELGDSALYLCASSLGGLADSGQFFGPGTRLTVL.

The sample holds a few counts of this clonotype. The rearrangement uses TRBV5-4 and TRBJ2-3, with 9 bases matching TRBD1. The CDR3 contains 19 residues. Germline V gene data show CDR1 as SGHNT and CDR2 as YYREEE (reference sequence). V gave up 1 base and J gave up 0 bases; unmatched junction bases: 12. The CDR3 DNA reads TGTGCCAGCAGCTTGATGACCGGGACAGGGTTCCCAAGCACAGATACGCAGTATTTT. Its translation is CASSLMTGTGFPSTDTQYF.

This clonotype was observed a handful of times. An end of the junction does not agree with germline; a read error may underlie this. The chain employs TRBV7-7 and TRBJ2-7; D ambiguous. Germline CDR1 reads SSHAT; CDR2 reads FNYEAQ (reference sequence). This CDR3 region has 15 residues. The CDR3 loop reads CASSPAFGRSYEQYF. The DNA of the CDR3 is TGTGCTAGCAGCCCCGCCTTCGGCAGGTCCTACGAGCAGTACTTC. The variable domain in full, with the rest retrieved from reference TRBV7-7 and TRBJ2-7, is GAGVSQSPRYKVTKRGQDVTLRCDPISSHATLYWYQQALGQGPEFLTYFNYEAQPDKSGLPSDRFSAERPEGSISTLTIQRTEQRDSAMYRCASSPAFGRSYEQYFGPGTRLTVT.

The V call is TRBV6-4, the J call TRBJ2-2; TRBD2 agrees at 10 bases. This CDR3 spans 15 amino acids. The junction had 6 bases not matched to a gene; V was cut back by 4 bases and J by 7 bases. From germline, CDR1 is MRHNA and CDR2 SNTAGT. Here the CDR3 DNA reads TGTGCCAGCAGTGGTCTAGCGGGAGCCGGCGGGGAGCTGTTTTTT. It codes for CASSGLAGAGGELFF.

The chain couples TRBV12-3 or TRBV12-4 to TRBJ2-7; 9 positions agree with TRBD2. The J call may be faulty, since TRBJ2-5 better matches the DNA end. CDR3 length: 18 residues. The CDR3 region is CASAGLGLGATSGETQYF. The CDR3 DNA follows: TGTGCCAGCGCAGGCCTCGGTTTGGGGGCGACTAGCGGAGAGACCCAGTACTTC.

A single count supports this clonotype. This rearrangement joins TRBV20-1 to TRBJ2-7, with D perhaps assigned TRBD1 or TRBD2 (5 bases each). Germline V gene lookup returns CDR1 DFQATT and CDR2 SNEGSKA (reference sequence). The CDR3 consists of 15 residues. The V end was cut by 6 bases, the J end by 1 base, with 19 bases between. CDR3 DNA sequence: TGCAGTGCCAGTGGGGGACGCACAGGATCCTACGAGCAGTACTTC. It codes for CSASGGRTGSYEQYF.

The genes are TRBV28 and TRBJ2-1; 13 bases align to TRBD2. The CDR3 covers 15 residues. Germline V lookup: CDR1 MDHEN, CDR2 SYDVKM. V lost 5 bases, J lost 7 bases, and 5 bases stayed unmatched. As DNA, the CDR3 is TGTGCCAGCAGTCGCGGACTAGCGGGAGTTAATGAGCAGTTCTTC. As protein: CASSRGLAGVNEQFF.

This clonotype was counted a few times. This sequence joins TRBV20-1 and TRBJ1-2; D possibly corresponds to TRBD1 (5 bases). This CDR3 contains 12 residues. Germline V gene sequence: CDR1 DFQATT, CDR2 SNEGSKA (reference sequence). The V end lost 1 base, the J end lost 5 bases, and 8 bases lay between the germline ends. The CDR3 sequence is CSARATGYGYTF. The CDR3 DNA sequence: TGCAGTGCTAGAGCCACAGGATATGGCTACACCTTC.

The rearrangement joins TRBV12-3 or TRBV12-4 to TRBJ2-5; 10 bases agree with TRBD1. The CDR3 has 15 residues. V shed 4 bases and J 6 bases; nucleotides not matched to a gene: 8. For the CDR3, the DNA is TGTGCCAGCAGTTCCCGGGACAGGGGTATGAAGACCCAGTACTTC. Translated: CASSSRDRGMKTQYF.

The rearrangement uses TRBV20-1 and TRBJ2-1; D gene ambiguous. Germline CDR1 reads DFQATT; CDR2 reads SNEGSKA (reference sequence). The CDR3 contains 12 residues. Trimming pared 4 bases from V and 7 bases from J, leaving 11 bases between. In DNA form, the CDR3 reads TGCAGTGCTACTGTCCTTGGGAATGAGCAGTTCTTC. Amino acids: CSATVLGNEQFF.

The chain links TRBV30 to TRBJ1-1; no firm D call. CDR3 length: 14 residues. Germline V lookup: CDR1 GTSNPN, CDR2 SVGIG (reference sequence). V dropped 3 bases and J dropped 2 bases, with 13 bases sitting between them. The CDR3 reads CAWSRLDSNTEAFF. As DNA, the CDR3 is TGTGCCTGGAGCCGCCTCGATAGTAACACTGAAGCTTTCTTT.

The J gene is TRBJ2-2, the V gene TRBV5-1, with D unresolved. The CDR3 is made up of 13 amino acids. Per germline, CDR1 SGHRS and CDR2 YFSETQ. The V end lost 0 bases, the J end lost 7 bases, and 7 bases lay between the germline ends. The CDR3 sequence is CASSLVALGELFF. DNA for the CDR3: TGCGCCAGCAGCTTGGTCGCACTCGGGGAGCTGTTTTTT. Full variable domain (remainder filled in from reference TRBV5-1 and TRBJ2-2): KAGVTQTPRYLIKTRGQQVTLSCSPISGHRSVSWYQQTPGQGLQFLFEYFSETQRNKGNFPGRFSGRQFSNSRSEMNVSTLELGDSALYLCASSLVALGELFFGEGSRLTVL.

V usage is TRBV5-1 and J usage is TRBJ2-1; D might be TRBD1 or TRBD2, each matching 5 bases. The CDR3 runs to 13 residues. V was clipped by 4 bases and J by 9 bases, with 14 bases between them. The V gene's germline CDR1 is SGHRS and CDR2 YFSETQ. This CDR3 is CASSEDTGGEQFF. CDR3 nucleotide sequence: TGCGCCAGCAGCGAGGACACAGGAGGTGAGCAGTTCTTC.

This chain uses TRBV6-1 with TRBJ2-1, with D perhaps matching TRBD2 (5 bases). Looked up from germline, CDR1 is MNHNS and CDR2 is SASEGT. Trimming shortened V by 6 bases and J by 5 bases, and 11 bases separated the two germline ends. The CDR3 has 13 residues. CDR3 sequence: CASRLALDNEQFF. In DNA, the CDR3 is TGTGCCAGCAGGCTAGCTCTCGACAATGAGCAGTTCTTC.

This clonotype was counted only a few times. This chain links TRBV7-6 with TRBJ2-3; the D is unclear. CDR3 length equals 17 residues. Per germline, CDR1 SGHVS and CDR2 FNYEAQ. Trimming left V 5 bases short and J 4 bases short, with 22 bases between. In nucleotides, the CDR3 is TGTGCCAGCAGCCACGCTCGGCTGACGGTGACGCCAGATACGCAGTATTTT. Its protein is CASSHARLTVTPDTQYF.